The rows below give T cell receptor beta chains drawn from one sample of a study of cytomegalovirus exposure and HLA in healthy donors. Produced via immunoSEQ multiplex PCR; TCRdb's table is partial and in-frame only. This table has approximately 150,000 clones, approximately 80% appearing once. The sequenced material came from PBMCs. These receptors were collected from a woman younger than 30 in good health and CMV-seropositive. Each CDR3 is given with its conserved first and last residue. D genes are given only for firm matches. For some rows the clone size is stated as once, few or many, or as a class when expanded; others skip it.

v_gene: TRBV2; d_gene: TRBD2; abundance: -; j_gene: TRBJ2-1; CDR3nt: TGTGCCAGCAGGAGTCTACTAGCGGGCTCCTACAATGAGCAGTTCTTC; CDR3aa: CASRSLLAGSYNEQFF
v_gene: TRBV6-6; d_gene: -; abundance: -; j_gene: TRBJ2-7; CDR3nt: TGTGCCAGCAGTTACTCCACGGGCGAGCAGTACTTC; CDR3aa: CASSYSTGEQYF
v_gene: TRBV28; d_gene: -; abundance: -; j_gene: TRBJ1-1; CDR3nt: TGTGCCAGCAGTTTAGGCGGGGTGAACACTGAAGCTTTCTTT; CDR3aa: CASSLGGVNTEAFF
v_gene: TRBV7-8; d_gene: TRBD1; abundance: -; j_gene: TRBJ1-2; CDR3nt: TGTGCCAGCAGCTTTGCTAGGACAGGGGTCCTGGCTGCTGGCTACACCTTC; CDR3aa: CASSFARTGVLAAGYTF
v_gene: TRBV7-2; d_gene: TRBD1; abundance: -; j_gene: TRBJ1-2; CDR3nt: TGTGCCAGCAGCTTAATGGGACAGGGCTTCCTCTATGGCTACACCTTC; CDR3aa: CASSLMGQGFLYGYTF
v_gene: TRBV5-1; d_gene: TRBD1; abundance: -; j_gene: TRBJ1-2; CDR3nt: TGCGCCAGCAGCCATGGACAGGGTAACTATGGCTACACCTTC; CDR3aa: CASSHGQGNYGYTF
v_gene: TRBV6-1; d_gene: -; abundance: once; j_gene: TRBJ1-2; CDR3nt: TGTGCCAGCAGTCCTGGGACTACTAACTATGGCTACACCTTC; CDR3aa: CASSPGTTNYGYTF
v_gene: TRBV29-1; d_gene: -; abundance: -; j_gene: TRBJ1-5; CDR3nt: TGCAGCGTTGAAGGGGGCGTGGGCCAGCCCCAGCATTTT; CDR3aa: CSVEGGVGQPQHF
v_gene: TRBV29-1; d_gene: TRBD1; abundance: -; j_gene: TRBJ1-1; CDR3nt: TGCAGCGTCCCTACAGGGGCTGAAGCTTTCTTT; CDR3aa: CSVPTGAEAFF
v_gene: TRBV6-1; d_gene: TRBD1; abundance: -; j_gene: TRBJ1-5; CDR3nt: TGTGCCAGCAGTGGGACGGGACAGGGCATCTATAGCAATCAGCCCCAGCATTTT; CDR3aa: CASSGTGQGIYSNQPQHF
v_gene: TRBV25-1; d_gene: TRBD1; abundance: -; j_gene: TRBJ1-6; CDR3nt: TGTGCCAGCAGTCCGTGGAGACAGGGGGATTCACCCCTCCACTTT; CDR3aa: CASSPWRQGDSPLHF
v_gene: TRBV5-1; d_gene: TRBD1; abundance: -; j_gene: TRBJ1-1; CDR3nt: TGCGCCAGCAGCTCAACGCACAGGGGGCTTCCTCTGAACACTGAAGCTTTCTTT; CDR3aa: CASSSTHRGLPLNTEAFF
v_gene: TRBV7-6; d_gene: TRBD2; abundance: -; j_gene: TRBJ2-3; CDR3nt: TGTGCCAGCAGTCCTAGCGGGGGGCGGACAGATACGCAGTATTTT; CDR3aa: CASSPSGGRTDTQYF
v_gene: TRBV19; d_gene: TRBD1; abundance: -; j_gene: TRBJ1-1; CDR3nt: TGTGCCAGTACCTCCCGCGGACAGGGGGCCACTGAAGCTTTCTTT; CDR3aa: CASTSRGQGATEAFF
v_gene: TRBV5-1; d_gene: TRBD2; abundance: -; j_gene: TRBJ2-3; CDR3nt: TGCGCCAGCAGCTCAGCTACGACTAGCGGGGGGGCAGATACGCAGTATTTT; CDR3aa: CASSSATTSGGADTQYF
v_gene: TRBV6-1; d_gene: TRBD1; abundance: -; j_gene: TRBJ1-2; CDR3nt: TGTGCCAGCAGTGAAAGGAGGGACAGGGAGGGCTACACCTTC; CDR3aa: CASSERRDREGYTF
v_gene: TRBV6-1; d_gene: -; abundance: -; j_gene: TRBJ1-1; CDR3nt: TGTGCCAGCAGTGAATCGATCGGTGGGCAGACTGAAGCTTTCTTT; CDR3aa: CASSESIGGQTEAFF
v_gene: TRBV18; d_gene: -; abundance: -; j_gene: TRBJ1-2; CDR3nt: TGTGCCAGCTCACCATCGGGGAACGAGGGCTACACCTTC; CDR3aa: CASSPSGNEGYTF
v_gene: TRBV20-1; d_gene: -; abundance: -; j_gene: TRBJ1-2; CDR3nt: TGCAGTGCTATAGGTCAGGCTGGCTACACCTTC; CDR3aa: CSAIGQAGYTF
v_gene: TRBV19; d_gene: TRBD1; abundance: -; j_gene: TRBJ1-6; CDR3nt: TGTGCCACCCGGACAGGCCGGCCCAATGGAAATTCACCCCTCCACTTT; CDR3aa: CATRTGRPNGNSPLHF
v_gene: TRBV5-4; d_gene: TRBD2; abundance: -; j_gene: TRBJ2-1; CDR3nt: TGTGCCAGCAGCTTGGGGGGGGGTACCTACAATGAGCAGTTCTTC; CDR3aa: CASSLGGGTYNEQFF
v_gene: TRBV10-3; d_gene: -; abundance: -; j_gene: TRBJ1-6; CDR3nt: TGTGCCATCGGGGCAGGAGCCCGCTCACCCCTCCACTTT; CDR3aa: CAIGAGARSPLHF
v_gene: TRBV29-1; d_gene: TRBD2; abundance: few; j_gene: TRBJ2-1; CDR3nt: TGCAGCGTCTACGCAGCGGGGGGGTCCTACAATGAGCAGTTCTTC; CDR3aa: CSVYAAGGSYNEQFF
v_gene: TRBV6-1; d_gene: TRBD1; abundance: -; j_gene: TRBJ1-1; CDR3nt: TGTGCCAGCAGGGCCGGGACAGGGGTTAACACTGAAGCTTTCTTT; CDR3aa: CASRAGTGVNTEAFF
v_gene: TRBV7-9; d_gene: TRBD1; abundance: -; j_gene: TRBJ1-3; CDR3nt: TGTGCCAGCAGCCCGAGGGGGACAGGGGCTGGAAACACCATATATTTT; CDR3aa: CASSPRGTGAGNTIYF
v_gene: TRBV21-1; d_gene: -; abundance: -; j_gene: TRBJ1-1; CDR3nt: TGTGCCAGCAGACGGACAGGGCAGGGGGGAAACTGGAACACTGAAGCTTTCTTT; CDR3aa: CASRRTGQGGNWNTEAFF
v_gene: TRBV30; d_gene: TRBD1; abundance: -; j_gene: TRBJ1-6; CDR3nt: TGTGCCTGGAGTGGACAGGGGGATAATTCACCCCTCCACTTT; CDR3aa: CAWSGQGDNSPLHF
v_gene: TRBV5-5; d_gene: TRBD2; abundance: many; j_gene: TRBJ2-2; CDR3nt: TGTGCCAGCAGCTTGGGCGGGGGGGCCACCGGGGAGCTGTTTTTT; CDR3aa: CASSLGGGATGELFF
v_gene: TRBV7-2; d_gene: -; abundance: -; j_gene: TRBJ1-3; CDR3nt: TGTGCCAGCAGCTCCGACGGGGGCTCTGGAAACACCATATATTTT; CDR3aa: CASSSDGGSGNTIYF
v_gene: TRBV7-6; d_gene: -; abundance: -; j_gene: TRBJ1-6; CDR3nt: TGTGCCAGCAGTTTGGGAGGGTCGGATTCACCCCTCCACTTT; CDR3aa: CASSLGGSDSPLHF
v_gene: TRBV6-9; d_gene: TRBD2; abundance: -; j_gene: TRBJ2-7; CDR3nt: TGTGCCAGCAGTTATTCGGGACTAGACGACGTATCCTACGAGCAGTACTTC; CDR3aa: CASSYSGLDDVSYEQYF
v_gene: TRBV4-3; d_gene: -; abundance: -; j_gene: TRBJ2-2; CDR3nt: TGCGCCAGCAGCCTTCTTAGTAGCGCCGGGGAGCTGTTTTTT; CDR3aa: CASSLLSSAGELFF
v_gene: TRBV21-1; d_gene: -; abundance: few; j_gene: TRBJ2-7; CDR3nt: TGTGCCAGCAGCGGTGGGACTAGCGTCTACGAGCAGTACTTC; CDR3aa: CASSGGTSVYEQYF
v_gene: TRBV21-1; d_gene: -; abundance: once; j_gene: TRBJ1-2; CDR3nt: TGTGCCAGCAACTATGTCTACACCTTC; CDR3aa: CASNYVYTF
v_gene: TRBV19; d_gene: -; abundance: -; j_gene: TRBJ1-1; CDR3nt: TGTGCCACCAGAGGGTACAGGGAAACTGAAGCTTTCTTT; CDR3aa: CATRGYRETEAFF
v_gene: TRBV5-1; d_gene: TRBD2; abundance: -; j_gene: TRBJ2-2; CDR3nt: TGCGCCAGCAGCCTAGCGGGGAATACCGGGGAGCTGTTTTTT; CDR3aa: CASSLAGNTGELFF
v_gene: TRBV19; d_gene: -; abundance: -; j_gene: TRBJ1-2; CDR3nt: TGTGCCAGCCTCGGGACAATTCGCTATGGCTACACCTTC; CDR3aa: CASLGTIRYGYTF
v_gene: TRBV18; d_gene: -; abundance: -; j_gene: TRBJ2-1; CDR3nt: TGTGCCAGCTCCACGGGGTTAGAGCAGTTCTTC; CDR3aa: CASSTGLEQFF
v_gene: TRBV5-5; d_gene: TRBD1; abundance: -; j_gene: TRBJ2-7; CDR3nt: TGTGCCAGCAGCTTGGCCCCGGGGACAGGTTCCTACGAGCAGTACTTC; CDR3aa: CASSLAPGTGSYEQYF
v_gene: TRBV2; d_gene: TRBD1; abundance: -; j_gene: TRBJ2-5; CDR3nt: TGTGCCAGCAGTGAATGGGCAACAGGGGTTCCGTACCAAGAGACCCAGTACTTC; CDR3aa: CASSEWATGVPYQETQYF
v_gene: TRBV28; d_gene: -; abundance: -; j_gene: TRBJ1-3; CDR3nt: TGTGCCAGCAGTTTCAGGGGATTTGGAAACACCATATATTTT; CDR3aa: CASSFRGFGNTIYF
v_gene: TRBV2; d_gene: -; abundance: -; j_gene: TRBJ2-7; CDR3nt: TGTGCCAGCAAGGCAGGATTGTCCTACGAGCAGTACTTC; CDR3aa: CASKAGLSYEQYF
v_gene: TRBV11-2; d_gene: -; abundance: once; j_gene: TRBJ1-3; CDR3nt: TGTGCCAGCAGCTTTAACAGGGCCTCTGGAAACACCATATATTTT; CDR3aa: CASSFNRASGNTIYF
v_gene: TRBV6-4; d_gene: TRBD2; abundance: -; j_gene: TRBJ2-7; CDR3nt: TGTGCCAGCAGTGAGCGGGGGAACGGCGAGCAGTACTTC; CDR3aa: CASSERGNGEQYF
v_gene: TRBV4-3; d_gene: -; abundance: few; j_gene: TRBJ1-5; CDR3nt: TGCGCCAGCAGCCAAGACCGGAATCAGCCCCAGCATTTT; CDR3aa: CASSQDRNQPQHF
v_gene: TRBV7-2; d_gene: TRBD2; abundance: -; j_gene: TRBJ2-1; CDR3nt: TGTGCCAGCAGCTCCCAGGGGGGACTAGCGGGCGCTTCCTACAATGAGCAGTTCTTC; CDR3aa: CASSSQGGLAGASYNEQFF
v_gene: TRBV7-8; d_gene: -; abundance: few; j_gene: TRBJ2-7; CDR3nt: TGTGCCAGCAGCTTAGGGACAGTCTACGAGCAGTACTTC; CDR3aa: CASSLGTVYEQYF
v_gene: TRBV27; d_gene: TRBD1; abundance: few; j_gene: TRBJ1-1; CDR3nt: TGTGCCAGCAGTTTCCAGGGGGTCGGTGAAGCTTTCTTT; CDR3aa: CASSFQGVGEAFF
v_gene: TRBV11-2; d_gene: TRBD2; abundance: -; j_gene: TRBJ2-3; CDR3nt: TGTGCCAGCAGCCCCCCGGCTAGCGGTTATACGCAGTATTTT; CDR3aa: CASSPPASGYTQYF
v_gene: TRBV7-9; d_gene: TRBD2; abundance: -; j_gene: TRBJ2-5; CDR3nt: TGTGCCAGCAGCTTACCGACTAGCGGGGGGCCGCAAGGGACCCAGTACTTC; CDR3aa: CASSLPTSGGPQGTQYF
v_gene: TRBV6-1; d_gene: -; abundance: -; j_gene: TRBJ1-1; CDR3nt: TGTGCCAGCAGTGAAGCGCACAGCATTATGAACACTGAAGCTTTCTTT; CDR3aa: CASSEAHSIMNTEAFF
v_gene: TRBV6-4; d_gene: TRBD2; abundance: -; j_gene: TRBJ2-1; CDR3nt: TGTGCCAGCAGCGAGACTAGCGGGGTTTCCAATGAGCAGTTCTTC; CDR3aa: CASSETSGVSNEQFF
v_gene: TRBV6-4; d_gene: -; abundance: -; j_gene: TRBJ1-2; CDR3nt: TGTGCCAGCAGTGACTCGTCGGAGGGCGGGGGTGGCTACACCTTC; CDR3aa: CASSDSSEGGGGYTF
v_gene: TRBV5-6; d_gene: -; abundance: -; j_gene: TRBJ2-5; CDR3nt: TGTGCCAGCAGCTGGGGCTTCAGGGGTCGGGGCGAGACCCAGTACTTC; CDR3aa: CASSWGFRGRGETQYF
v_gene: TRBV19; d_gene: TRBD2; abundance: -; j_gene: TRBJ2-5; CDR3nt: TGTGCCAGTAGTGGGGGACTAGCGGGGTTAAAAGAGACCCAGTACTTC; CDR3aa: CASSGGLAGLKETQYF
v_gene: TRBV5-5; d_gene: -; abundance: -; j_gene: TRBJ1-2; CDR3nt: TGTGCCAGCAGCTTGGATGCAGGGCACGATGGCTACACCTTC; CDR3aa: CASSLDAGHDGYTF
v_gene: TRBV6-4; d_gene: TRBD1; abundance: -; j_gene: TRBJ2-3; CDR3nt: TGTGCCAGCAGTGAAATCAGGGGGGATACGCAGTATTTT; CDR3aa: CASSEIRGDTQYF
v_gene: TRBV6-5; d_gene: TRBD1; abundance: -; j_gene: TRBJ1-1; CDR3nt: TGTGCCAGCAGTTACGTAGGGACAGGAAAGAACACTGAAGCTTTCTTT; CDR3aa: CASSYVGTGKNTEAFF
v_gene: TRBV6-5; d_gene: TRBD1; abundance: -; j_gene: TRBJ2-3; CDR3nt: TGTGCCAGCAGTAGTGGGACAGCTAACACAGATACGCAGTATTTT; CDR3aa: CASSSGTANTDTQYF